These 15 T cell receptor beta chains were sequenced from one sample in a study of cytomegalovirus exposure and HLA in healthy donors. Vbeta (60) and Jbeta (13) primers were used in the PCR. Data came from immunoSEQ multiplex PCR; TCRdb stores just in-frame clones and leaves some out. The sample lists roughly 150,000 clones; roughly 68% were seen once. Sequenced: PBMCs. All receptors come from a man aged 30 to 39 in good health and CMV-seropositive.

The chain couples TRBV9 to TRBJ2-1, with D hard to call. This CDR3 has 14 amino acids. Trimming left V 1 base short and J 5 bases short, with 10 bases between. CDR1 is SGDLS, CDR2 YYNGEE, per germline. The CDR3, as DNA: TGTGCCAGCAGCGTAAGTTCAGGAAACAATGAGCAGTTCTTC. Residues: CASSVSSGNNEQFF.

This clone was observed once. The chain is built from TRBV4-2 and TRBJ2-5; possible D gene TRBD2, 6 bases. Germline V lookup: CDR1 LGHNA, CDR2 YNFKEQ. The CDR3 contains 18 residues. Trimming took 0 bases from V and 4 from J, leaving 21 bases between them. CDR3 sequence: CASSQEVLAGAAGETQYF. In DNA form, the CDR3 reads TGTGCCAGCAGCCAAGAGGTACTAGCCGGCGCTGCGGGAGAGACCCAGTACTTC.

This clone was counted a few times. This chain joins TRBV2 and TRBJ1-5; possible D gene TRBD1, 6 bases. Trimming left V 2 bases short and J 5 bases short, with 16 bases between. CDR3 size: 16 residues. Per the germline V gene, CDR1 is SNHLY and CDR2 is FYNNEI. CDR3: CASSETWQGLDQPQHF. The CDR3 DNA follows: TGTGCCAGCAGTGAAACTTGGCAGGGGCTCGATCAGCCCCAGCATTTT.

The chain joins TRBV5-1 to TRBJ2-3, with 7 bases identical to TRBD1. The J segment lost 4 bases and the V segment lost 4 bases, leaving 9 bases of the junction unmatched. The CDR3 is made up of 15 amino acids. In germline, CDR1 is SGHRS, CDR2 YFSETQ. The CDR3 sequence: CASSPRDSVSDTQYF. As DNA, the CDR3 is TGCGCCAGCAGCCCCCGGGACAGTGTTTCAGATACGCAGTATTTT.

The chain recombines TRBV29-1 with TRBJ1-2; weak D call: TRBD1 (5 bases). V shed 4 bases and J shed 3 bases, with 12 bases lying between them. Germline V gene data show CDR1 as SQVTM and CDR2 as ANQGSEA. This CDR3 comprises 13 residues. The CDR3 loop reads CSVGVQGDYGYTF. As DNA, the CDR3 is TGCAGCGTTGGGGTTCAGGGTGACTATGGCTACACCTTC.

The chain recombines TRBV25-1 with TRBJ1-3, with TRBD1 identical over 7 bases. The CDR3 loop spans 14 amino acids. The V and J ends lost 11 bases and 3 bases, in that order; junction bases with no gene match: 10. Germline V gene data show CDR1 as MGHDK and CDR2 as SYGVNS. The CDR3 DNA follows: TGTGCCCGATATGTACAGGGGTTTGGAAACACCATATATTTT. Amino acid sequence: CARYVQGFGNTIYF.

The chain couples TRBV4-2 to TRBJ2-2; D uncertain. This CDR3 has 15 residues. CDR1 is LGHNA and CDR2 is YNFKEQ in the germline V gene. Trimming pared 0 bases from V and 3 bases from J, leaving 8 bases between. CDR3 loop: CASSQDQSYTGELFF. CDR3 nucleotides: TGTGCCAGCAGCCAAGACCAGTCCTACACCGGGGAGCTGTTTTTT.

The chain combines TRBV6-5 with TRBJ1-2; D not certain. The CDR3 spans 15 residues. V was trimmed by 1 base and J by 7 bases, leaving 16 bases between them. Germline V gives CDR1 MNHEY, CDR2 SVGAGI. For the CDR3, the DNA is TGTGCCAGCAGTTACTATGATACTACCGTAGGTGGCTACACCTTC. Protein sequence: CASSYYDTTVGGYTF.

The chain employs TRBV5-8 and TRBJ2-5, with unresolved D. The CDR3 is 15 residues long. The ends were cut back, 4 bases at V and 3 bases at J, with 16 bases in the middle. Per germline, CDR1 SGHTS and CDR2 YDEGEE. The CDR3 bases are TGTGCCAGCAGCCTGCTTCGGGTTGAGGAAGAGACCCAGTACTTC. Translated, it gives CASSLLRVEEETQYF.

The CDR3 is CASSLHGEQFF. The DNA for the CDR3 is TGTGCCAGCAGTTTACATGGTGAGCAGTTCTTC. V and J are TRBV6-5 and TRBJ2-1; D gene ambiguous. Germline loops: CDR1 MNHEY, CDR2 SVGAGI. The germline V and J ends were trimmed by 4 bases and 9 bases, with 7 bases remaining between them. CDR3 length: 11 residues.

The V gene is TRBV6-4, the J gene TRBJ2-3, with 9 bases identical to TRBD2. The CDR3 loop spans 16 amino acids. J was trimmed by 5 bases and V by 0 bases; bases with no gene match: 6. Germline V gene lookup returns CDR1 MRHNA and CDR2 SNTAGT. In nucleotides, the CDR3 is TGTGCCAGCAGTGACTCAGGTAGCGGGAGTAAAGATACGCAGTATTTT. Protein: CASSDSGSGSKDTQYF.

The chain employs TRBV27 and TRBJ1-2; 10 bases are shared with TRBD1. This CDR3 is built from 11 residues. The germline CDR1 and CDR2 sequences are MNHEY and SMNVEV (reference sequence). Trimming at V came to 8 bases and at J to 9 bases, leaving 3 bases not matched to a gene. CDR3 DNA: TGTGCCAGCGGACAGGGGGTAAGCTACACCTTC. This sequence encodes CASGQGVSYTF.

The genes are TRBV19 and TRBJ1-2; the D is unclear. Germline assignment: CDR1 LNHDA and CDR2 SQIVND (reference sequence). Trimming removed 1 base from V and 4 bases from J, with 13 bases in between. The CDR3 has 15 amino acids. The CDR3 coding sequence is TGTGCCAGTAGTATAGCGGCAGGTCGTGGCTATGGCTACACCTTC. It translates to CASSIAAGRGYGYTF.

In its sample, this clone was seen once. The genes are TRBV27 and TRBJ1-6; no clear D gene. CDR1 is MNHEY, CDR2 SMNVEV, per germline (reference sequence). CDR3 length: 16 amino acids. Between the trimmed V and J ends, which lost 3 bases and 0 bases, there was a span of 9 bases. This CDR3 is CASSFNTNSYNSPLHF. CDR3 sequence (DNA): TGTGCCAGCAGTTTTAACACCAACTCCTATAATTCACCCCTCCACTTT.

The V gene is TRBV19, the J gene TRBJ1-1; D is unresolved. CDR1 and CDR2 from the germline V gene are LNHDA and SQIVND (reference sequence). CDR3 length equals 16 residues. The V end lost 2 bases, the J end lost 1 base, and 14 bases lay between the germline ends. CDR3 region: CASSIMYDRGNTEAFF. The DNA of the CDR3 is TGTGCCAGTAGTATAATGTACGACCGGGGGAACACTGAAGCTTTCTTT.